This TCR beta chain stems from a study of cytomegalovirus exposure and HLA in healthy donors (TCRdb year 2017). At the level of the whole study: According to a later analysis, one platform produced both the 100 to 150 validation repertoires and the 666 repertoires of the first cohort. The study aimed to test whether signatures of past pathogen exposure could be identified by cataloging public T cell receptors. Besides the first cohort of roughly 660 subjects, a separate validation cohort made up of over a hundred different subjects was used. High-throughput TCR immunosequencing, statistical association of individual TCRs with disease status, and machine learning were combined to predict cytomegalovirus infection status.

Donors formed part of the validation cohort, which comprised 120 subjects and was distinct from the first cohort of 690 or so subjects. Paper-wide results and their limitations: According to the authors, the approach could potentially be generalized to other disease states and immunological phenotypes. In a later analysis, TCRs clustered in the first cohort were found to also tend to co-occur in the approximately 120 validation repertoires, with roughly 93% of cluster scores above 0. A later analysis lacked HLA typing for the validation cohort, so it scored co-occurrence in that cohort across all 120 or so repertoires. The classifier was reported to diagnose cytomegalovirus status with high specificity and sensitivity in both the original and validation cohorts. While some public TCRs were present in many individuals, most TCR sequences turned up only very rarely across donors. In the study, around 150 TCR beta chains were listed as associated with cytomegalovirus. Three of the identified cytomegalovirus-associated TCR beta chains were confirmed in vitro to be specific for cytomegalovirus antigens.

The library relied on the immunoSEQ multiplex PCR assay. Per the original workflow: To diagnose cytomegalovirus status from the catalog of TCR beta chain sequences, a statistical classification framework was built. This immuneACCESS table, as held by TCRdb, lists in-frame sequences with V and J called but not all clones. Of the missing ones, under half trace to an unresolved V gene in checked studies; the others have no known cause. The DNA was the basis for D and trimming; V, J and clone size are from that table. In all, the sample holds some 170,000 clones, and 96% of those were seen once. The top ten hold about 0.89% of the sample. Remarks on this clone: No cognate antigen has been identified for it. One base away there is no much larger clone; base qualities are not given.

The CDR3, from cysteine to phenylalanine, totals 16 residues. Only CDR3 DNA remains: 48 bases, in frame from the first base. V and J are trimmed by 2 bases and 1 base, and the gene matches miss 11 bases of the junction. As encoded in the germline V gene, CDR1 is SQVTM while CDR2 is ANQGSEA. The sequence was collected from a woman aged 18-29 years in good health and CMV-seronegative. The chain uses TRBV29-1 and TRBJ2-7, and TRBD1 aligns with 7 junction nucleotides. What was sequenced was PBMCs. The CDR3 here reads CSVEWDSESSSYEQYF. The DNA sequence reads TGCAGCGTTGAATGGGACAGCGAGAGTTCTTCCTACGAGCAGTACTTC.